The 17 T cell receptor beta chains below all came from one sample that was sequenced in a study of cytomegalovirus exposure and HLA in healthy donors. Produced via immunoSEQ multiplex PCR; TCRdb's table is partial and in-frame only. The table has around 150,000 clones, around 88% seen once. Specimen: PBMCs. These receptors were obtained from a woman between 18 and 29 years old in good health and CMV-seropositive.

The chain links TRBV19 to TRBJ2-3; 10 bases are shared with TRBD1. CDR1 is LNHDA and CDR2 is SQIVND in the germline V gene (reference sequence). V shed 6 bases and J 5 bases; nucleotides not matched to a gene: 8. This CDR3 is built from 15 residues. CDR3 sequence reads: CASSTGQGTQDTQYF. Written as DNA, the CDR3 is TGTGCCAGTAGCACGGGACAGGGGACCCAAGATACGCAGTATTTT.

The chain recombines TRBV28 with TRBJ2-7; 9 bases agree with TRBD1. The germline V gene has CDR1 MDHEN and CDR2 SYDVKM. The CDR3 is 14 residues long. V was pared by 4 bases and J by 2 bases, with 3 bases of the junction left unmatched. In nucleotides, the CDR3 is TGTGCCAGCAGTTCGGGACAGGGACCCTACGAGCAGTACTTC. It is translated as CASSSGQGPYEQYF.

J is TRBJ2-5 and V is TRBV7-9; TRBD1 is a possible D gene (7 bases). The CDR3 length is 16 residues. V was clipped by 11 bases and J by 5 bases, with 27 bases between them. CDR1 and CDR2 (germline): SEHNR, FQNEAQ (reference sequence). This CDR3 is CAGGDRQRVLGETQYF. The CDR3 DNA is TGTGCCGGAGGGGACAGACAGAGAGTCTTGGGGGAGACCCAGTACTTC.

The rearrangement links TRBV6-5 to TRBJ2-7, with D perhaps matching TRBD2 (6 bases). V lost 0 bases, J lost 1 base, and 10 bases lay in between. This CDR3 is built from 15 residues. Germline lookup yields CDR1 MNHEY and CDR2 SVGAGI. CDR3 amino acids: CASSYSGAGSYEQYF. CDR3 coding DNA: TGTGCCAGCAGTTACTCGGGTGCGGGATCCTACGAGCAGTACTTC.

The CDR3 loop is CASSLVLRGANTGELFF. The CDR3 DNA reads TGTGCCAGCAGCTTAGTGTTGCGGGGCGCGAACACCGGGGAGCTGTTTTTT. The chain recombines TRBV7-2 with TRBJ2-2, with D possibly TRBD2 on 6 matching bases. The CDR3 is made up of 17 amino acids. Germline CDR1 SGHTA, CDR2 FQGNSA. Trimming took 1 base from V and 0 from J, leaving 12 bases between them. The entire variable domain, with the rest obtained from reference TRBV7-2 and TRBJ2-2, is as follows: GAGVSQSPSNKVTEKGKDVELRCDPISGHTALYWYRQSLGQGLEFLIYFQGNSAPDKSGLPSDRFSAERTGGSVSTLTIQRTQQEDSAVYLCASSLVLRGANTGELFFGEGSRLTVL.

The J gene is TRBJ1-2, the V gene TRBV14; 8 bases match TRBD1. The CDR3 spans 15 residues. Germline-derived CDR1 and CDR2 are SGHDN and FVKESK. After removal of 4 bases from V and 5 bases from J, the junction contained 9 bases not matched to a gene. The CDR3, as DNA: TGTGCCAGCAGCCTATGGGCAGGGGGCCTTTATGGCTACACCTTC. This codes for CASSLWAGGLYGYTF.

CDR3 bases: TGTGCCAGCAGCCGTCGGACAGGGGGAGTCGAGCAGTACTTC. Translating it yields CASSRRTGGVEQYF. The chain is built from TRBV7-9 and TRBJ2-7; 10 bases agree with TRBD1. Germline loops: CDR1 SEHNR, CDR2 FQNEAQ (reference sequence). The junction had 7 bases not matched to a gene; V was cut back by 5 bases and J by 6 bases. The CDR3 runs 14 residues.

CDR3 amino acids: CASSSSGSNTGELFF. The CDR3 DNA sequence: TGCGCCAGCAGCTCCAGCGGGAGTAACACCGGGGAGCTGTTTTTT. The chain is built from TRBV5-1 and TRBJ2-2; 8 bases match TRBD2. CDR3 length: 15 residues. The V and J ends lost 3 bases and 2 bases, in that order; junction bases with no gene match: 3. Germline loops: CDR1 SGHRS, CDR2 YFSETQ.

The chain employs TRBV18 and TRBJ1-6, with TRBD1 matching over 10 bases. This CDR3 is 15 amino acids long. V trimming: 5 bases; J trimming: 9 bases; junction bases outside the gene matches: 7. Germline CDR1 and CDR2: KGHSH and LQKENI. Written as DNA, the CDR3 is TGTGCCAGCTCATCGGACAGGGGGTTAGGTTCACCCCTCCACTTT. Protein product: CASSSDRGLGSPLHF.

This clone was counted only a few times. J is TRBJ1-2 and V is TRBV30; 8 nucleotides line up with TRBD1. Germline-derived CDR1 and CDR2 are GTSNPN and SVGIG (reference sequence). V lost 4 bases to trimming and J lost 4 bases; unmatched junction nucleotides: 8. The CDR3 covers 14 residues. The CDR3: CAWTVTGALYGYTF. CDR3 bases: TGTGCCTGGACGGTGACAGGGGCTCTCTATGGCTACACCTTC.

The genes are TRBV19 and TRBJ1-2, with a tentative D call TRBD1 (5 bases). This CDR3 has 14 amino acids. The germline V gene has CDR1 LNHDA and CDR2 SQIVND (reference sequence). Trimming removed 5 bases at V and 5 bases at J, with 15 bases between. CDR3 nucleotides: TGTGCCAGTAGTCGACAGATCTTACAGTATGGCTACACCTTC. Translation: CASSRQILQYGYTF.

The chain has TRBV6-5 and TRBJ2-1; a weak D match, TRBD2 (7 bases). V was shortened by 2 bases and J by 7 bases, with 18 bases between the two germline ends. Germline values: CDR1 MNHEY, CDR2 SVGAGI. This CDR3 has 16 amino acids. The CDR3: CASSYPGLGRGNEQFF. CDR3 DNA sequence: TGTGCCAGCAGTTACCCGGGGCTGGGGAGGGGGAATGAGCAGTTCTTC.

The CDR3 loop reads CASSVADRGRGGELFF. The CDR3 DNA sequence: TGTGCCAGCAGCGTAGCGGACAGGGGTAGAGGCGGGGAGCTGTTTTTT. The rearrangement uses TRBV9 and TRBJ2-2; 9 nucleotides line up with TRBD1. Unmatched junction bases numbered 7, after V lost 0 bases and J lost 7 bases. Germline CDR1 reads SGDLS; CDR2 reads YYNGEE. CDR3 length equals 16 residues.

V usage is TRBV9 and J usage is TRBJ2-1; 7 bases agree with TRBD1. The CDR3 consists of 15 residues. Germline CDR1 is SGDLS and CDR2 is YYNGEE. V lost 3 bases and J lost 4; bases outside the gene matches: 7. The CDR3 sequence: CASSARQGSYNEQFF. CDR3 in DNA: TGTGCCAGCAGCGCCCGACAGGGAAGTTACAATGAGCAGTTCTTC. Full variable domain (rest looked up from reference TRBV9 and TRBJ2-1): DSGVTQTPKHLITATGQRVTLRCSPRSGDLSVYWYQQSLDQGLQFLIQYYNGEERAKGNILERFSAQQFPDLHSELNLSSLELGDSALYFCASSARQGSYNEQFFGPGTRLTVL.

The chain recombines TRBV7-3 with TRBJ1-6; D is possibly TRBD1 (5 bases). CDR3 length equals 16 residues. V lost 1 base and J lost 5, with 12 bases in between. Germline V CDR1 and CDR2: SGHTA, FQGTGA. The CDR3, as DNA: TGTGCCAGCAGCTTAAACGGCCCAGGGAATAATTCACCCCTCCACTTT. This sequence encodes CASSLNGPGNNSPLHF.

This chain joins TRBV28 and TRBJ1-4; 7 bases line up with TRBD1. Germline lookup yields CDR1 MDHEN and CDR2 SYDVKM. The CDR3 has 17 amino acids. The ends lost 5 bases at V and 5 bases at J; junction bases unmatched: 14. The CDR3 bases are TGTGCCAGCAGTCCCCGGCCCCACAGGGGCGCAAATGAAAAACTGTTTTTT. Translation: CASSPRPHRGANEKLFF.

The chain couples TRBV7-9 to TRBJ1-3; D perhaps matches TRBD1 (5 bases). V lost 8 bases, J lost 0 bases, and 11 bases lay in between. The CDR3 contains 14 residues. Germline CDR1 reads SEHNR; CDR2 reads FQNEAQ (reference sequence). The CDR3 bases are TGTGCCAGCGGGAAGCAGGGCTCTGGAAACACCATATATTTT. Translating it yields CASGKQGSGNTIYF. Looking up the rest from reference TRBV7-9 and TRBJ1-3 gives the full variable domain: DTGVSQNPRHKITKRGQNVTFRCDPISEHNRLYWYRQTLGQGPEFLTYFQNEAQLEKSRLLSDRFSAERPKGSFSTLEIQRTEQGDSAMYLCASGKQGSGNTIYFGEGSWLTVV.